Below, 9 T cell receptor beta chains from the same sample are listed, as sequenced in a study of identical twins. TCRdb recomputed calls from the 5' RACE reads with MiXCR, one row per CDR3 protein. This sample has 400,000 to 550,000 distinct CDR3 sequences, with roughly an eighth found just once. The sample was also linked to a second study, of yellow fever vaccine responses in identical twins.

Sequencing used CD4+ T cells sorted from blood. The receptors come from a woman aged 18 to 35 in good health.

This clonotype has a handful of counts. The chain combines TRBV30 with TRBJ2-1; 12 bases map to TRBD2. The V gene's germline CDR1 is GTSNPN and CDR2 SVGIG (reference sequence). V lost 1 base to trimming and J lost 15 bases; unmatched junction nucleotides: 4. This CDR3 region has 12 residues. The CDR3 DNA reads TGTGCCTGGAGTGCTAGCGGGAGGGCCCTGTTCTTC. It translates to CAWSASGRALFF.

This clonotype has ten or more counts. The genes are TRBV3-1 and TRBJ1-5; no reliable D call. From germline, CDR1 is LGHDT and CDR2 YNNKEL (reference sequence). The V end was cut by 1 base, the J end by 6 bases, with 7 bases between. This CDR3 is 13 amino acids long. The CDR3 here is CASSQVEGQPQHF. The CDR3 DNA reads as TGTGCCAGCAGCCAAGTGGAGGGTCAGCCCCAGCATTTT. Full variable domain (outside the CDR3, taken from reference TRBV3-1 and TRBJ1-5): DTAVSQTPKYLVTQMGNDKSIKCEQNLGHDTMYWYKQDSKKFLKIMFSYNNKELIINETVPNRFSPKSPDKAHLNLHINSLELGDSAVYFCASSQVEGQPQHFGDGTRLSIL.

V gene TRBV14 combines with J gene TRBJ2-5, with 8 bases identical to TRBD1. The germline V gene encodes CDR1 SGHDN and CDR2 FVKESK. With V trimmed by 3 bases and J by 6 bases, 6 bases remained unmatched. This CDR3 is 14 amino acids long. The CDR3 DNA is TGTGCCAGCAGCCAGCGGGACAGGTCTCAGACCCAGTACTTC. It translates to CASSQRDRSQTQYF.

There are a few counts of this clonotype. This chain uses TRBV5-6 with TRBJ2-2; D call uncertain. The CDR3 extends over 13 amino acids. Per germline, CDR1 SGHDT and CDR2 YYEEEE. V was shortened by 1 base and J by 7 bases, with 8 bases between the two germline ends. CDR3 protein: CASSLRAVGELFF. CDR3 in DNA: TGTGCCAGCAGCTTGCGGGCGGTCGGGGAGCTGTTTTTT. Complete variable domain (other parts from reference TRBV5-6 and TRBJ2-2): DAGVTQSPTHLIKTRGQQVTLRCSPKSGHDTVSWYQQALGQGPQFIFQYYEEEERQRGNFPDRFSGHQFPNYSSELNVNALLLGDSALYLCASSLRAVGELFFGEGSRLTVL.

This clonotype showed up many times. CDR3 coding DNA: TGCGCCAGCAGCTCAGGAGGGGGCATCTACGAGCAGTACTTC. Translating it yields CASSSGGGIYEQYF. This chain links TRBV5-1 with TRBJ2-7; D may be TRBD1 (7 bases). V gave up 3 bases and J gave up 3 bases, with 13 bases separating them. CDR3 length equals 14 residues. Looked up from germline, CDR1 is SGHRS and CDR2 is YFSETQ.

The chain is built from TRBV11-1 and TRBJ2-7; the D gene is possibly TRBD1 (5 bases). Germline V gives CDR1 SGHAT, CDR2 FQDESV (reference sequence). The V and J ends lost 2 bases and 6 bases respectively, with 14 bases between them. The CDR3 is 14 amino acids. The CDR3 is CASSLQGVNFEQYF. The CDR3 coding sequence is TGTGCCAGCAGCTTACAGGGCGTTAACTTCGAGCAGTACTTC.

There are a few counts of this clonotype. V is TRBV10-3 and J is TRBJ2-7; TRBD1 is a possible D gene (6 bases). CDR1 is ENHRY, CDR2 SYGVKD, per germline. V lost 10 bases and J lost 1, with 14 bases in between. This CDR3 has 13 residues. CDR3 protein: CATTGTISYEQYF. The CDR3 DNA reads TGTGCCACTACAGGGACCATATCCTACGAGCAGTACTTC.

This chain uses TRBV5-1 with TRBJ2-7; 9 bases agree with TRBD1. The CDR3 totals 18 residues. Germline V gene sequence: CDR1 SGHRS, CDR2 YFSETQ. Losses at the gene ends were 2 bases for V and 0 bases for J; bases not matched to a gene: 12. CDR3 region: CASSFDGTGRFSSYEQYF. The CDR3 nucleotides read TGCGCCAGCAGCTTCGATGGGACAGGGAGATTTAGCTCCTACGAGCAGTACTTC.

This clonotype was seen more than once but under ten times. CDR3 nucleotides: TGCGCCAGCAGCCCGACCGGAGAAGAGCAGTACTTC. Amino acid sequence: CASSPTGEEQYF. The J gene is TRBJ2-7, the V gene TRBV5-1; D not resolved. CDR3 size: 12 residues. Germline loops: CDR1 SGHRS, CDR2 YFSETQ. V lost 4 bases and J 7 bases, leaving 12 bases between the germline ends.